This entry lists 25 T cell receptor beta chains sequenced from one sample in a study of blood T cells in healthy people across ages. Combining a sample-barcoded 5' primer with a J-beta primer mix, a second PCR ran for 7 to 11 cycles. MiXCR, applied by TCRdb to the 5' RACE reads, yields one record per CDR3 protein. This sample has 800,000 to 950,000 distinct CDR3 sequences, with about 27% found just once. The same specimen was also included in a second study, on T cells of mothers and their children.

The sample taken for sequencing was blood. These receptors were obtained from a woman in her thirties or forties in good health.

This sequence joins TRBV28 and TRBJ1-1; TRBD1 matches 12 bases. V shed 7 bases, J shed 7 bases, and the junction held 13 bases outside the gene matches. The CDR3 is made up of 16 amino acids. CDR1 is MDHEN, CDR2 SYDVKM, per germline. The CDR3 spells CASNTGGTGGISEAFF. DNA of the CDR3: TGTGCCAGCAACACGGGCGGGACAGGGGGCATCAGTGAAGCTTTCTTT.

This clonotype was seen a few times. The chain links TRBV7-9 to TRBJ1-1; D not resolved. V lost 6 bases, J lost 4 bases, and 12 bases lay in between. The CDR3 contains 13 residues. CDR1 and CDR2 (germline): SEHNR, FQNEAQ (reference sequence). DNA for the CDR3: TGTGCCAGCAGTGGGGTAGGATTCACTGAAGCTTTCTTT. Its protein product is CASSGVGFTEAFF.

This clonotype was counted between two and nine times. The chain is built from TRBV24-1 and TRBJ2-5, with a possible D match to TRBD1 (6 bases). The CDR3 totals 13 residues. Germline V gives CDR1 KGHDR, CDR2 SFDVKD. V shed 3 bases and J shed 5 bases, with 9 bases lying between them. CDR3 DNA sequence: TGTGCCACCAGTGATGCTAGGGGGGAGACCCAGTACTTC. Translating it yields CATSDARGETQYF.

This clonotype has just a few counts. V is TRBV28 and J is TRBJ2-5, with D maybe TRBD2 (6 bases). Germline V gene data show CDR1 as MDHEN and CDR2 as SYDVKM. CDR3 length: 15 residues. V was trimmed by 3 bases and J by 5 bases, leaving 16 bases between them. In nucleotides, the CDR3 is TGTGCCAGCAGTTTTAAGTCGCGGGGTCGGGAGACCCAGTACTTC. The encoded protein is CASSFKSRGRETQYF.

The chain joins TRBV12-3 or TRBV12-4 to TRBJ2-7; 13 bases map to TRBD2. The CDR3 contains 18 residues. V lost 6 bases, J lost 0 bases, and 11 bases stayed unmatched. The CDR3 DNA reads TGTGCCAGCAGGCAGGGGGGGACTAGCGGGACCCGCTCCTACGAGCAGTACTTC. Residues: CASRQGGTSGTRSYEQYF.

For this clonotype: Possible read error: a much larger clone is one base away. The chain joins TRBV12-3 or TRBV12-4 to TRBJ2-7; 8 bases align to TRBD1. This CDR3 is 18 amino acids long. CDR3 nucleotide sequence: TGTGCCAGCAGTACGAATGCCCTTCCGGACAGGGCTGGGGAGACCCAGGACTTC. This sequence encodes CASSTNALPDRAGETQDF.

This clonotype has a handful of counts. The chain combines TRBV5-1 with TRBJ2-7; weak D call: TRBD2 (6 bases). This CDR3 contains 15 residues. V was pared by 4 bases and J by 4 bases, with 18 bases between. Per the germline V gene, CDR1 is SGHRS and CDR2 is YFSETQ. As DNA, the CDR3 is TGCGCCAGCAGCCGCGACGGGACTGCAGGTTACGAGCAGTACTTC. This gives the protein CASSRDGTAGYEQYF.

The rearrangement links TRBV6-5 to TRBJ2-3; 8 bases are shared with TRBD1. This CDR3 is built from 15 residues. Germline CDR1 MNHEY, CDR2 SVGAGI. V gave up 6 bases and J gave up 4 bases; unmatched junction bases: 9. CDR3 DNA sequence: TGTGCCAGCAGAAACAGGGGGAAGAATTCAGATACGCAGTATTTT. Its protein is CASRNRGKNSDTQYF.

The chain is built from TRBV2 and TRBJ1-2, with 9 bases matching TRBD1. The germline V gene has CDR1 SNHLY and CDR2 FYNNEI. CDR3 length equals 13 residues. With 6 bases clipped from V and 5 bases from J, the junction kept 4 bases outside the gene matches. The CDR3 sequence is CASSDDRGYGYTF. The CDR3 bases are TGTGCCAGCAGCGACGACAGGGGGTATGGCTACACCTTC.

The count of this clonotype is one. A much larger clone differs by one base, so this may be a read error. V usage is TRBV5-4 and J usage is TRBJ2-7; a weak D match, TRBD2 (5 bases). V was shortened by 4 bases and J by 4 bases, with 9 bases between the two germline ends. The length of the CDR3 is 12 residues. Per the germline V gene, CDR1 is SGHNT and CDR2 is YYREEE (reference sequence). The CDR3 reads CASSAREYEQYF. The CDR3 DNA is TGTGCCAGCAGCGCGAGGGAGTACGAGCAGTACTTC.

This clonotype was detected a few times. The chain employs TRBV7-3 and TRBJ1-2, with D perhaps TRBD1 (5 bases). This CDR3 contains 15 residues. Trimming shortened V by 3 bases and J by 5 bases, and 16 bases separated the two germline ends. Germline CDR1 SGHTA, CDR2 FQGTGA. Here the CDR3 reads CASSLAGGSLYGYTF. Here the CDR3 DNA reads TGTGCCAGCAGCTTGGCGGGGGGGTCCCTTTATGGCTACACCTTC.

Many counts were recorded for this clonotype. The genes are TRBV7-2 and TRBJ1-2; tentatively, D is TRBD1 (6 bases). V was shortened by 6 bases and J by 8 bases, with 13 bases between the two germline ends. Germline V lookup: CDR1 SGHTA, CDR2 FQGNSA. CDR3 length: 12 residues. CDR3 nucleotide sequence: TGTGCCAGCAGTTCCGGGACACAAGGCTACACCTTC. Residues: CASSSGTQGYTF. Full variable domain (missing parts from reference TRBV7-2 and TRBJ1-2): GAGVSQSPSNKVTEKGKDVELRCDPISGHTALYWYRQSLGQGLEFLIYFQGNSAPDKSGLPSDRFSAERTGGSVSTLTIQRTQQEDSAVYLCASSSGTQGYTFGSGTRLTVV.

This clonotype was detected a few times. The rearrangement joins TRBV10-3 to TRBJ2-1; D remains ambiguous. V was trimmed by 6 bases and J by 6 bases, leaving 12 bases between them. The CDR3 is 13 amino acids. CDR1 is ENHRY and CDR2 is SYGVKD in the germline V gene. The CDR3 DNA follows: TGTGCCATCAGGGATGACCCCCTCAATGAGCAGTTCTTC. Translated: CAIRDDPLNEQFF.

This clonotype was counted only a few times. CDR3 sequence reads: CASSLVPRDYVDTEAFF. CDR3 coding DNA: TGCGCCAGCAGCTTGGTGCCCAGGGATTACGTCGACACTGAAGCTTTCTTT. The chain is built from TRBV5-1 and TRBJ1-1; a possible D gene is TRBD1 (5 bases). CDR1 SGHRS and CDR2 YFSETQ come from the germline V gene. V was trimmed by 0 bases and J by 3 bases, leaving 18 bases between them. The CDR3 contains 17 residues.

This chain links TRBV3-1 with TRBJ2-4; D call uncertain. Germline V gene lookup returns CDR1 LGHDT and CDR2 YNNKEL (reference sequence). V gave up 0 bases and J gave up 13 bases, with 10 bases separating them. The CDR3 runs to 12 residues. In DNA form, the CDR3 reads TGTGCCAGCAGCCAAGAATCCAATGAGCAGTACTTC. It encodes CASSQESNEQYF.

On this clonotype: A much larger clone differs by one base, so this may be a read error. This rearrangement joins TRBV29-1 to TRBJ2-3; 11 bases are shared with TRBD1. This CDR3 has 13 residues. Germline CDR1 is SQVTM and CDR2 is ANQGSEA. The CDR3 sequence: CGVGQGATDTQYF. The CDR3 DNA reads as TGCGGCGTTGGACAGGGGGCGACAGATACGCAGTATTTT.

This chain joins TRBV4-3 and TRBJ1-5; D gene uncertain. V lost 0 bases to trimming and J lost 1 base, with 7 bases between them. This CDR3 comprises 15 residues. Germline values: CDR1 LGHNA, CDR2 YSLEER. The CDR3 is CASSQDSSSNQPQHF. CDR3 DNA sequence: TGCGCCAGCAGCCAAGATTCTTCGAGCAATCAGCCCCAGCATTTT.

The V call is TRBV28, the J call TRBJ1-2, with unresolved D. V was pared by 7 bases and J by 0 bases, with 6 bases between. CDR1 is MDHEN, CDR2 SYDVKM, per germline. The length of the CDR3 is 12 residues. The CDR3 region is CASKRPNYGYTF. The CDR3 nucleotides read TGTGCCAGCAAAAGACCTAACTATGGCTACACCTTC.

To note about this clonotype: A much larger clone sits a single nucleotide away, making a read error possible. This sequence joins TRBV3-1 and TRBJ2-5; D uncertain. The assigned J gene may be wrong: the sequence end matches TRBJ2-7 better. CDR3 size: 12 residues. Per the germline V gene, CDR1 is LGHDT and CDR2 is YNNKEL (reference sequence). CDR3 amino acids: CAGSPHRNEQYF. Here the CDR3 DNA reads TGTGCCGGCAGCCCTCATCGCAACGAGCAGTACTTC.

The V call is TRBV20-1, the J call TRBJ1-5; tentative D call: TRBD1 (6 bases). Germline V gene data show CDR1 as DFQATT and CDR2 as SNEGSKA (reference sequence). This CDR3 is built from 13 residues. Trimming left V 3 bases short and J 7 bases short, with 13 bases between. CDR3 in amino acids: CSASQGLDQPQHF. CDR3 in DNA: TGCAGTGCTAGCCAGGGGCTCGACCAGCCCCAGCATTTT.

This clonotype appeared many times. The genes are TRBV4-1 and TRBJ2-3, with TRBD2 matching 8 bases. The V and J ends lost 1 base and 3 bases, in that order; junction bases with no gene match: 6. CDR1 MGHRA and CDR2 YSYEKL come from the germline V gene. CDR3 length: 16 residues. The CDR3 spells CASSQGNGGVTDTQYF. CDR3 in DNA: TGCGCCAGCAGCCAAGGAAACGGGGGGGTGACAGATACGCAGTATTTT.

The CDR3 reads CASSSSAGEAEAFF. The CDR3 DNA reads TGTGCCAGCAGCTCCTCCGCGGGGGAGGCTGAAGCTTTCTTT. This chain connects TRBV7-9 to TRBJ1-1; a weak D match, TRBD1 (5 bases). The V gene lost 4 bases and the J gene lost 6 bases, with 15 bases spanning the gap. Germline V CDR1 and CDR2: SEHNR, FQNEAQ (reference sequence). This CDR3 is built from 14 residues.

This clonotype showed up many times. The chain has TRBV12-3 or TRBV12-4 and TRBJ2-7; no definite D call. Trimming cost V 4 bases and J 4 bases, with 5 bases left between them. CDR3 length equals 11 residues. The CDR3 DNA sequence: TGTGCCAGCAGTTCCCAGTACGAGCAGTACTTC. Translated, it gives CASSSQYEQYF.

This clonotype was picked up many times. CDR3 DNA sequence: TGCAGTGCTAGTGACGGGGCCCAGGGCGTGGATACGCAGTATTTT. It yields the protein CSASDGAQGVDTQYF. The genes are TRBV20-1 and TRBJ2-3; the D call may be TRBD1 or TRBD2 (5 bases each). The length of the CDR3 is 15 residues. CDR1 and CDR2 from the germline V gene are DFQATT and SNEGSKA (reference sequence). The V and J ends lost 3 bases and 6 bases respectively, with 19 bases between them.

The chain uses TRBV20-1 and TRBJ1-5; perhaps TRBD1 as D (5 bases). This CDR3 is 14 amino acids long. Between the trimmed V and J ends, which lost 8 bases and 3 bases, there was a span of 17 bases. Germline V gene lookup returns CDR1 DFQATT and CDR2 SNEGSKA (reference sequence). The CDR3 loop is CSTGRGLNNQPQHF. CDR3 nucleotides: TGCAGTACCGGAAGGGGACTGAACAATCAGCCCCAGCATTTT.